This T cell receptor (beta chain) was captured in a study of molecular identifiers for immune sequencing clone quantification. Study-wide points: Over 97% of CMV-specific effector molecules, but under 1% of naive ones, were in clones above 20 copies.

Listed TCR primers and previously described methods were used for bulk TCR libraries. TCRdb called the PCR reads again in MiXCR, with one record for every CDR3 protein. The sample records approximately 90,000 distinct CDR3 sequences, about 21% being singletons. Preparation of naive CD8 libraries involved roughly 17,000 to 1,000,000 sorted cells and 10%, 30% or 50% RNA. For naive CD8 T cells, sorting used the CD8+CD4-CCR7+CD45RA+ phenotype. This clonotype was observed many times. Its matching antigen is unknown. Germline assignment: CDR1 LGHNA and CDR2 YSLEER. V lost 4 bases and J lost 7, with 14 bases in between. The CDR3 has 13 residues.

The TCR comes from a human donor in good health. Some libraries in this study had Jurkat cell RNA spiked in. The sequenced material came from naive CD8+ T cells from blood, with Jurkat cell RNA spiked in. Regarding subset: FACS-sorted CD8+CD4-CCR7+CD45RA+ naive T cells. The chain has TRBV4-3 and TRBJ2-7, with D tentatively TRBD1 (6 bases). CDR3 in DNA: TGCGCCAGCAGCCTCGGACAGTATTCTGAGCAGTACTTC. Amino acid sequence: CASSLGQYSEQYF.